This T cell receptor (beta chain) was recorded in a study of blood T cell repertoires in COVID-19. Study-level information: Samples came from the United States, Italy and Spain, spanning acute and convalescent COVID-19. Nucleic acid was either cDNA or gDNA, and it came from T cells, B-cell-depleted T cells, or PBMCs.

How the authors handled the data: The authors estimated nucleated cell counts from reference gene primer amplification. TCRdb keeps only in-frame clones here, not all; method: immunoSEQ multiplex PCR. That table furnishes V, J and clone size, whereas the DNA furnished D and trimming. The repertoire has 200,000 to 250,000 clones, roughly 84% of them found once; the top ten carry around 9.5%. The CDR3 is 14 amino acids. Trimming at V came to 1 base and at J to 8 bases, leaving 5 bases not matched to a gene. Germline CDR1 MDHEN, CDR2 SYDVKM. The TCR sequence derives from a man in his fifties with active or convalescent COVID-19. Sequenced material: peripheral blood. This rearrangement joins TRBV28 to TRBJ1-2, with TRBD1 identical over 9 bases. CDR3 DNA sequence: TGTGCCAGCAGTTTATCGGGGACAGGGCACGGCTACACCTTC. Protein: CASSLSGTGHGYTF.